This T cell receptor (beta chain) derives from a study of early T cells in non-severe SARS-CoV-2 infection. This clonotype was detected only a few times. V gave up 5 bases and J gave up 7 bases; unmatched junction bases: 5. Germline V gene lookup returns CDR1 DFQATT and CDR2 SNEGSKA (reference sequence). The CDR3 length is 12 residues. Researchers tagged individual cDNA molecules with unique molecular identifiers. TCRdb re-called the 5' RACE reads through MiXCR, storing one row per CDR3 protein. The sample contains some 41,000 distinct CDR3 sequences, around 23% of which appear only once. The V gene is TRBV20-1, the J gene TRBJ2-5, with 9 positions matching TRBD1. The specimen was whole blood, collected at baseline. This clonotype was obtained from an adult who was a healthcare worker with PCR-confirmed SARS-CoV-2 infection or an uninfected control (not recorded which). CDR3: CSASTGGGTQYF. The CDR3 coding sequence is TGCAGTGCTTCGACAGGGGGGGGGACCCAGTACTTC.